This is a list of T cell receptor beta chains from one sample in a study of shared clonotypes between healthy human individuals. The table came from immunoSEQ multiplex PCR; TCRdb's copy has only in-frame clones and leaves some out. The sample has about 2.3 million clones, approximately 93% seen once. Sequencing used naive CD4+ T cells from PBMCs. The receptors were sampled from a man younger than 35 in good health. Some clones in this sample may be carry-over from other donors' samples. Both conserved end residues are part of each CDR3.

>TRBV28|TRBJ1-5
CASTGTVQPQHF
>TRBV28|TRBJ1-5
CASSTPSKFQPQHF
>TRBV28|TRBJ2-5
CASSRTGLAERRTQYF
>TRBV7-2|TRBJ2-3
CASSPRRTGRTSTDTQYF
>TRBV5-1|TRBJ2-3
CASMFVGGSDTQYF
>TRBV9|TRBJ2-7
CASSVTGTSGSEQYF
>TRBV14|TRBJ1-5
CASSNGVGGQPQHF
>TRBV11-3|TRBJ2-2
CASSISGGELFF
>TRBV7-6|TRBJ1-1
CASSPGGAANTEAFF
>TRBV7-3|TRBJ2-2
CASSLAGTGELFF
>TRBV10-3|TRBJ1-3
CAISTLDRLSRSHTIYF
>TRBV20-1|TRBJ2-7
CSADGNNEQYF
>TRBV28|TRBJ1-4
CASSAPGQGTEKLFF
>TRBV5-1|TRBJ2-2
CASSLGGLQTGELFF
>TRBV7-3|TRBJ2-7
CASSLFATGGEQYF
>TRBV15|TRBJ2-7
CATSTYDRYEQYF
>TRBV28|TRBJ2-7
CASSASGTGSDEQYF
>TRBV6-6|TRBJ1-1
CASSYSERMNTEAFF
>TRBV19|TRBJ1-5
CASSGQGGQPQHF
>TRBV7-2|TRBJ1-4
CASSLVFQRKLFF